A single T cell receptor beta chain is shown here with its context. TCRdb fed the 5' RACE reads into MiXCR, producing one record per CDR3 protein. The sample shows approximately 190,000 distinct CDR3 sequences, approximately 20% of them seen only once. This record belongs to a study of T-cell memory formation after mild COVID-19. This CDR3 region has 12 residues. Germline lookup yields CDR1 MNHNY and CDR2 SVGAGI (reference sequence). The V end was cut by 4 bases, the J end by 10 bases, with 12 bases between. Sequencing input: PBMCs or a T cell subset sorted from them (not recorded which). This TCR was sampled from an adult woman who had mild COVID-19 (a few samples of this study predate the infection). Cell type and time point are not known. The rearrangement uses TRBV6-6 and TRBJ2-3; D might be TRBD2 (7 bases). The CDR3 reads CASSSGGPPQYF. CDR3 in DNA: TGTGCCAGCAGTTCCGGGGGGCCACCGCAGTATTTT.